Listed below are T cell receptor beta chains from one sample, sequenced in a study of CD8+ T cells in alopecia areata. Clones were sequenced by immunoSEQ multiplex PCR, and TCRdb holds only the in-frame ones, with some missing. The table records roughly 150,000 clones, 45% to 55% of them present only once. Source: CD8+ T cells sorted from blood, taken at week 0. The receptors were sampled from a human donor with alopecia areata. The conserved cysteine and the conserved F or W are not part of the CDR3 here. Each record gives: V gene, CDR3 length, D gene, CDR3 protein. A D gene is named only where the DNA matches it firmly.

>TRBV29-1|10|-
SVPGGGYGYT
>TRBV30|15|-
AWSGVTGSWEVNIQY
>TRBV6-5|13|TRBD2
ASRAGLAGSYEQY
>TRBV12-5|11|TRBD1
ASGLARGTEAF
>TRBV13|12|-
ASSQTRSTDTQY
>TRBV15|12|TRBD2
ATSKGTSADTQY
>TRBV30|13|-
AWSVPGRMNTEAF
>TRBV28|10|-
ASSPPGDTQY
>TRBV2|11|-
ASIGGRTGELF
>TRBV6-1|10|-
ASMQGGDTQY
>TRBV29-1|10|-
SVKAGDQPQH
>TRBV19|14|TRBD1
ASRSWDSLMNTEAF
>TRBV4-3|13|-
ASSQDLHTNYGYT
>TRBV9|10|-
ASSVVNGELF
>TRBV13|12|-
ASSLGNSNSPLH
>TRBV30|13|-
ASAGWGASYNEQF
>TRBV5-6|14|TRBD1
ASSFSLPGQTDTQY
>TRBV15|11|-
ATSRGRGNEQF
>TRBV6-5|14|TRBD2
ASSLVAGRSYNEQF
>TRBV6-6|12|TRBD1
ASSLSTGNYGYT
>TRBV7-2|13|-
ASSLGSQVHYEQY
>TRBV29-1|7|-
SVVSGYT
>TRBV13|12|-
ASSLTGSPYEQY
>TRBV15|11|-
ATSRGWGDTQY
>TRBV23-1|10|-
TTQRAADTQY
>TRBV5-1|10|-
ASSLTGYEQY
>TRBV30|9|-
AWRDGGELF
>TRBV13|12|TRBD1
ASSLQGAVDTQY
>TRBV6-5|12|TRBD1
ASSYEGQGYEQY
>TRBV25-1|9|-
ASRVGYEQY
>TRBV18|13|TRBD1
ASSPSYRGLTEAF